The entry below describes one T cell receptor (beta chain). Its antigen is as yet unknown. The CDR3 contains 17 residues. This specimen comes from a study of blood T cells in healthy people across ages. Study results and limitations: Estimated diversity, derived from one million T cells, was regarded as an underestimate. With donor CMV status unknown, expanded clonotype changes were possibly confounded.

Primed by a sample-barcoded 5' primer and a J-beta primer mix, a second PCR proceeded for 7 to 11 cycles. Carrying 12 random nucleotides, a template-switch adaptor labeled each individual cDNA molecule. Researchers report that each sample yielded at least 3 million CDR3-containing paired-end reads. TCRdb reprocessed the 5' RACE reads via MiXCR and lists one record per CDR3 protein. The sample contains around 1,500,000 distinct CDR3 sequences, roughly 30% of which appear only once. This clonotype was obtained from a woman aged 25-40 years in good health. The chain couples TRBV21-1 to TRBJ2-1; TRBD1 was called by the table and not checked on the DNA. TRBV21-1 is noted as a pseudogene. The sequenced material came from blood. The CDR3 bases are TGTGCCAGCAGCAACCGCCCCAAGAAGTCCCAAGGCGATGAGCAGTTCTTC. Residues: CASSNRPKKSQGDEQFF.